The 27 T cell receptor beta chains presented below share a single source sample, sequenced in a study of T-cell reconstitution after alpha-beta-depleted transplantation in children. TCRbeta library preparation incorporated unique molecular identifiers. TCRdb used MiXCR to reprocess the PCR reads, holding one entry per CDR3 protein. The table records around 76,000 distinct CDR3 sequences, over 15% of them present only once. The sequencing here drew on PBMCs, mostly from graft donor cells, taken 360 days after TCRalphabeta/CD19-depleted stem cell transplant. These receptors were collected from a male patient aged 2-9 years who had a stem cell transplant for acute lymphoblastic leukemia, so the T cells may come from the graft donor.

The chain recombines TRBV6-1 with TRBJ2-3, with 8 bases aligning to TRBD2. The germline V gene encodes CDR1 MNHNS and CDR2 SASEGT. The CDR3 spans 14 residues. V lost 5 bases and J lost 8; bases outside the gene matches: 9. The DNA of the CDR3 is TGTGCCAGCAGTCCCCCCACTAGCGGACCTACGCAGTATTTT. Its protein is CASSPPTSGPTQYF.

This clonotype was seen many times. The chain couples TRBV5-6 to TRBJ1-4, with a possible D match to TRBD1 (5 bases). CDR3 size: 13 residues. In germline, CDR1 is SGHDT, CDR2 YYEEEE. The V gene lost 5 bases and the J gene lost 10 bases, with 15 bases spanning the gap. The CDR3 DNA is TGTGCCAGCAGTTTCGGTAGGGGAGGAAAACTGTTTTTT. It yields the protein CASSFGRGGKLFF. The full variable domain, with the rest looked up from reference TRBV5-6 and TRBJ1-4, is DAGVTQSPTHLIKTRGQQVTLRCSPKSGHDTVSWYQQALGQGPQFIFQYYEEEERQRGNFPDRFSGHQFPNYSSELNVNALLLGDSALYLCASSFGRGGKLFFGSGTQLSVL.

This clonotype came up a few times. The chain couples TRBV6-1 to TRBJ2-1; 9 positions agree with TRBD2. After removal of 7 bases from V and 2 bases from J, the junction contained 12 bases not matched to a gene. Germline V gene data show CDR1 as MNHNS and CDR2 as SASEGT. There are 17 residues in the CDR3. CDR3 DNA: TGTGCCAGCACGAGTGTAGCGGGAGCCTCACCCTACAATGAGCAGTTCTTC. Protein sequence: CASTSVAGASPYNEQFF.

As DNA, the CDR3 is TGTGCCAGCAGCTTGACCCTTAGCACAGATACGCAGTATTTT. Its translation is CASSLTLSTDTQYF. The chain carries TRBV7-9 and TRBJ2-3, with D unclear. Deletions cut 3 bases from V and 0 bases from J, with 7 bases between. Germline loops: CDR1 SEHNR, CDR2 FQNEAQ (reference sequence). This CDR3 is 14 amino acids long.

This clonotype was counted ten times or more. The rearrangement links TRBV11-3 to TRBJ2-2, with unresolved D. The CDR3 length is 13 residues. The V gene's germline CDR1 is SGHNT and CDR2 YENEEA. Trimming removed 0 bases from V and 6 bases from J, with 5 bases in between. CDR3 loop: CASSLDYSGELFF. As DNA, the CDR3 is TGTGCCAGCAGCTTAGATTATTCCGGGGAGCTGTTTTTT.

The rearrangement joins TRBV6-1 to TRBJ2-5; D call uncertain. Germline V lookup: CDR1 MNHNS, CDR2 SASEGT. Trimming shortened V by 3 bases and J by 7 bases, and 24 bases separated the two germline ends. The CDR3 covers 17 residues. CDR3 in amino acids: CASSDNLGRGAQRTQYF. CDR3 nucleotide sequence: TGTGCCAGCAGTGATAACTTGGGCAGAGGAGCTCAGCGGACCCAGTACTTC.

This clonotype was recorded at least ten times. This chain links TRBV6-1 with TRBJ2-7; no clear D gene. Trimming shortened V by 6 bases and J by 4 bases, and 4 bases separated the two germline ends. The CDR3 spans 10 residues. In germline, CDR1 is MNHNS, CDR2 SASEGT. The CDR3 spells CASSEYEQYF. CDR3 DNA: TGTGCCAGCAGCGAGTACGAGCAGTACTTC.

As regards this clonotype: Here the CDR3 omits its conserved ending phenylalanine or tryptophan, so a read error is the likely source. The gene calls are TRBV5-5 and TRBJ2-1, with D possibly matching TRBD1 (6 bases). The CDR3 loop spans 17 amino acids. V was clipped by 0 bases and J by 7 bases, with 20 bases between them. CDR1 and CDR2 from the germline V gene are SGHKS and YYEKEE (reference sequence). The CDR3 region is CASSLAYRAQLGNEQFL. As DNA, the CDR3 is TGTGCCAGCAGCTTGGCCTACAGGGCACAGCTTGGAAATGAGCAGTTCCTC.

This clonotype occurred a few times. The chain joins TRBV24-1 to TRBJ2-1; 7 positions match TRBD2. The CDR3 runs 17 residues. V lost 5 bases, J lost 5 bases, and 14 bases stayed unmatched. Germline lookup yields CDR1 KGHDR and CDR2 SFDVKD. The CDR3, as DNA: TGTGCCACCAGTGCTGCCTTAGGCGGGAGCCCGCACAATGAGCAGTTCTTC. Translating it yields CATSAALGGSPHNEQFF.

This clonotype has a handful of counts. The chain links TRBV20-1 to TRBJ2-3, with unresolved D. The V end lost 0 bases, the J end lost 4 bases, and 14 bases lay between the germline ends. The CDR3 has 15 residues. Germline CDR1 DFQATT, CDR2 SNEGSKA (reference sequence). The CDR3 DNA follows: TGCAGTGCTAGAGATCGCGGCAGGCTTTCAGATACGCAGTATTTT. It yields the protein CSARDRGRLSDTQYF.

This clonotype came up a few times. The chain has TRBV13 and TRBJ2-7; perhaps TRBD1 as D (6 bases). The CDR3 contains 14 residues. Germline V gives CDR1 PRHDT, CDR2 FYEKMQ (reference sequence). The V and J ends lost 3 bases and 5 bases respectively, with 14 bases between them. This chain's CDR3 is CASSFGQMKDEQYF. CDR3 sequence (DNA): TGTGCCAGCAGCTTCGGACAGATGAAGGACGAGCAGTACTTC.

The table lists this clonotype with a few counts. The J gene is TRBJ2-3, the V gene TRBV5-1; D is ambiguous. The CDR3 is 14 residues long. The germline CDR1 and CDR2 sequences are SGHRS and YFSETQ. V lost 2 bases and J lost 2, with 9 bases in between. CDR3 sequence: CASSLERVTDTQYF. The DNA of the CDR3 is TGCGCCAGCAGCTTAGAACGAGTCACAGATACGCAGTATTTT.

V gene TRBV2 combines with J gene TRBJ2-3; 10 bases are a match to TRBD2. This CDR3 is 14 amino acids long. Germline CDR1 and CDR2: SNHLY and FYNNEI. The J segment lost 3 bases and the V segment lost 3 bases, leaving 0 bases of the junction unmatched. CDR3 DNA: TGTGCCAGCAGTGATAGCGGGAGGACAGATACGCAGTATTTT. This codes for CASSDSGRTDTQYF. Supplemented by reference TRBV2 and TRBJ2-3, the full variable domain reads EPEVTQTPSHQVTQMGQEVILRCVPISNHLYFYWYRQILGQKVEFLVSFYNNEISEKSEIFDDQFSVERPDGSNFTLKIRSTKLEDSAMYFCASSDSGRTDTQYFGPGTRLTVL.

This clonotype was detected many times. The chain couples TRBV4-2 to TRBJ2-1; either TRBD1 or TRBD2 may supply D (6 bases each). The CDR3 contains 17 residues. V was trimmed by 1 base and J by 2 bases, leaving 15 bases between them. Germline CDR1 and CDR2: LGHNA and YNFKEQ. Written as DNA, the CDR3 is TGTGCCAGCAGCCAAGCCGGGGGCGGATTAGCCTACAATGAGCAGTTCTTC. Its protein is CASSQAGGGLAYNEQFF.

This clonotype was found once. The V call is TRBV6-1, the J call TRBJ2-3, with TRBD2 identical over 9 bases. J lost 2 bases, V lost 2 bases, and 11 bases had no gene match. Looked up from germline, CDR1 is MNHNS and CDR2 is SASEGT. The CDR3 has 18 residues. CDR3 sequence (DNA): TGTGCCAGCAGTGAAATTTCGGCGGGAGGGCCCTCCACAGATACGCAGTATTTT. It specifies CASSEISAGGPSTDTQYF.

This clonotype was detected only a few times. V gene TRBV29-1 combines with J gene TRBJ2-7; D is possibly TRBD1 (6 bases). The germline V gene has CDR1 SQVTM and CDR2 ANQGSEA. CDR3 size: 14 residues. V was pared by 4 bases and J by 7 bases, with 20 bases between. CDR3 region: CSVVGGLTTREQYF. CDR3 in DNA: TGCAGCGTTGTTGGGGGCCTTACAACGAGGGAGCAGTACTTC.

This chain links TRBV28 with TRBJ2-1; D may be TRBD1 (6 bases). Germline lookup yields CDR1 MDHEN and CDR2 SYDVKM. Trimming stripped 6 bases from V and 4 bases from J, with 10 bases between. This CDR3 is 13 amino acids long. CDR3 DNA: TGTGCCAGCAGGACAGGCCCTTACAATGAGCAGTTCTTC. It is translated as CASRTGPYNEQFF.

This clonotype was counted only a few times. V gene TRBV20-1 combines with J gene TRBJ1-2; tentative D call: TRBD1 (6 bases). This CDR3 is built from 13 residues. Germline V gives CDR1 DFQATT, CDR2 SNEGSKA (reference sequence). V was shortened by 5 bases and J by 0 bases, with 10 bases between the two germline ends. As DNA, the CDR3 is TGCAGTGCTCGACAGGAGTCTAACTATGGCTACACCTTC. It specifies CSARQESNYGYTF.

This clonotype was observed a handful of times. CDR3 nucleotides: TGCGCCAGCAGCCCTACTTCGGACCTGGCTGGGGCCAACGTCCTGACTTTC. Translated, it gives CASSPTSDLAGANVLTF. The chain couples TRBV4-1 to TRBJ2-6; D remains ambiguous. The germline CDR1 and CDR2 sequences are MGHRA and YSYEKL. V was clipped by 4 bases and J by 2 bases, with 15 bases between them. The CDR3 loop spans 17 amino acids.

The V gene is TRBV5-5, the J gene TRBJ2-3, with a possible D match to TRBD1 (6 bases). V lost 4 bases and J lost 2, with 11 bases in between. CDR1 and CDR2 (germline): SGHKS, YYEKEE (reference sequence). The CDR3 sequence is 14 residues long. In nucleotides, the CDR3 is TGTGCCAGCAGCATCGGACAGCCCACAGATACGCAGTATTTT. This sequence encodes CASSIGQPTDTQYF.

A few counts support this clonotype. The chain links TRBV20-1 to TRBJ2-1; 9 nucleotides match TRBD1. Trimming at V came to 5 bases and at J to 8 bases, leaving 7 bases not matched to a gene. Germline assignment: CDR1 DFQATT and CDR2 SNEGSKA (reference sequence). This CDR3 comprises 13 residues. The CDR3 DNA follows: TGCAGTGCTTCGACAGGGGGTTACTATGAGCAGTTCTTC. This translates into CSASTGGYYEQFF.

The table lists this clonotype with a few counts. The rearrangement links TRBV30 to TRBJ2-7, with D perhaps assigned TRBD1 or TRBD2 (5 bases each). The ends were cut back, 0 bases at V and 2 bases at J, with 8 bases in the middle. The CDR3 loop spans 13 amino acids. Germline-derived CDR1 and CDR2 are GTSNPN and SVGIG (reference sequence). The CDR3 DNA follows: TGTGCCTGGAGTGTAGGGGACGCCTACGAGCAGTACTTC. Its translation: CAWSVGDAYEQYF.

This clonotype has only a few counts. CDR3 DNA sequence: TGTGCCAGTCTAGCGGAATACCAAGAGACCCAGTACTTC. Amino acids: CASLAEYQETQYF. The chain carries TRBV6-1 and TRBJ2-5; TRBD2 matches 7 bases. J was trimmed by 0 bases and V by 9 bases; bases with no gene match: 4. In germline, CDR1 is MNHNS, CDR2 SASEGT. This CDR3 has 13 residues.

This clonotype was seen many times. The V call is TRBV4-1, the J call TRBJ2-7, with D maybe TRBD1 (5 bases). Trimming stripped 2 bases from V and 2 bases from J, with 16 bases between. This CDR3 contains 16 residues. CDR1 is MGHRA, CDR2 YSYEKL, per germline. CDR3 sequence: CASSQQAGIETYEQYF. Written as DNA, the CDR3 is TGCGCCAGCAGCCAACAAGCAGGGATTGAAACCTACGAGCAGTACTTC.

This clonotype has a count of ten or more. The J gene is TRBJ1-2, the V gene TRBV29-1; D is possibly TRBD1 (6 bases). The CDR3 is 12 amino acids. The germline V gene encodes CDR1 SQVTM and CDR2 ANQGSEA. Trimming left V 3 bases short and J 7 bases short, with 12 bases between. The chain's CDR3 is CSVELGAGGYTF. In DNA form, the CDR3 reads TGCAGCGTTGAGCTGGGGGCGGGTGGCTACACCTTC. The full variable domain, with the rest looked up from reference TRBV29-1 and TRBJ1-2, is SAVISQKPSRDICQRGTSLTIQCQVDSQVTMMFWYRQQPGQSLTLIATANQGSEATYESGFVIDKFPISRPNLTFSTLTVSNMSPEDSSIYLCSVELGAGGYTFGSGTRLTVV.

There are a few counts of this clonotype. The chain carries TRBV4-2 and TRBJ2-5, with 11 nucleotides matching TRBD2. Germline CDR1 LGHNA, CDR2 YNFKEQ. The V segment lost 4 bases and the J segment 3 bases; nucleotides outside the gene matches: 10. The CDR3 extends over 17 amino acids. CDR3 in amino acids: CASSRLAGTPTEETQYF. Written as DNA, the CDR3 is TGTGCCAGCAGCCGACTAGCGGGAACCCCGACCGAAGAGACCCAGTACTTC.

The sample holds a few counts of this clonotype. V gene TRBV11-3 combines with J gene TRBJ2-7; D is undetermined. The CDR3 sequence is 13 residues long. Germline assignment: CDR1 SGHNT and CDR2 YENEEA. V was clipped by 3 bases and J by 1 base, with 7 bases between them. The CDR3 DNA reads TGTGCCAGCAGCTTCGGCCAGTCCTACGAGCAGTACTTC. Translated, it gives CASSFGQSYEQYF.